The 2 T cell receptor beta chains in this list originate from one sample, sequenced in a study of T cell responses to AZD1222 COVID-19 vaccine. Produced via immunoSEQ multiplex PCR; TCRdb's table is partial and in-frame only. The sample records fewer than 120,000 clones, around 89% being singletons. The sequences come from peripheral blood, collected on day 0 of AZD1222 vaccination. The receptor source for this set is an adult in good health.

The chain employs TRBV4-1 and TRBJ2-1; 8 bases line up with TRBD2. Trimming cost V 3 bases and J 6 bases; bases outside gene matches: 7. There are 15 residues in the CDR3. Germline values: CDR1 MGHRA, CDR2 YSYEKL. CDR3 residues: CASSHLLAGINEQFF. Here the CDR3 DNA reads TGCGCCAGCAGCCATCTGCTAGCGGGCATCAATGAGCAGTTCTTC.

The CDR3 spells CASSLAPQQGANSPLHF. The CDR3 DNA sequence: TGCGCCAGCAGCCTGGCTCCCCAACAGGGGGCGAATTCACCCCTCCACTTT. J is TRBJ1-6 and V is TRBV5-1, with 9 bases matching TRBD1. With V trimmed by 4 bases and J by 7 bases, 12 bases remained unmatched. The CDR3 length is 17 residues. Germline V gene lookup returns CDR1 SGHRS and CDR2 YFSETQ.